This is a list of T cell receptor beta chains from one sample in a study of shared clonotypes between healthy human individuals. Measured with immunoSEQ multiplex PCR; TCRdb has only the in-frame clones, and not every one. The repertoire consists of over a million clones, with roughly 96% occurring once and the leading ten covering about 1%. The sequencing sample was made of naive CD4+ T cells sorted from blood. Receptor source: a man aged 25 to 40 in good health. CDR3s leave out the opening cysteine and the closing phenylalanine or tryptophan. Size values are once, few and many counts, or a class for expanded clones, and some rows have none.

>-|TRBV20-1
SAGVGDEQF
>-|TRBV5-1
ASSLPPQGRGPQF
>-|TRBV5-1
ASSFGHGLAGITGELF
>-|TRBV5-4
ASSIGGGQGADGQY
>-|TRBV9
ASSVVGGMNTEAF
>-|TRBV15
ATSRDYRGGSGESGANVLT
>-|TRBV4-1
ASSQGPAANTGELF
>-|TRBV2
ASNGGRGNQPQH
>once|TRBV28
AIQSGVGGNEQF
>-|TRBV5-4
ASSLGSTLQF
>-|TRBV7-2
ASSPDTARGELF
>-|TRBV15
ATSGRRRYNEQF
>-|TRBV7-8
ASSFSLSEQF
>-|TRBV5-6
ASSRTRNTGELF
>-|TRBV28
ASSSHLTHGTQY
>-|TRBV7-9
ASSLVPGAYNEQF
>-|TRBV18
ASSRQGFTDTQY
>-|TRBV11-2
ASSQQSTGLAYEQY
>-|TRBV7-9
ASSPPLIRVRGGELF
>-|TRBV9
ASSVRTLGEQF
>once|TRBV19
ASSGLAGGPRVEQY
>-|TRBV5-1
ASSLAATGQETQY
>-|TRBV27
ASSRWEGDNEQF
>-|TRBV19
ASSMATGGTPMNTEAF
>-|TRBV9
ASSFRGQGGEKLF
>-|TRBV28
ASSRAGANEKLF
>-|TRBV5-5
ASAQGAGAYSNQPQH
>once|TRBV6-1
ASSDPPMGGTNEKLF
>-|TRBV11-3
ASSLGGSYNEQF
>-|TRBV5-1
ASSLGTGGSYEQY
>-|TRBV11-2
ASSLDPGRPQH
>-|TRBV11-2
ASSLLSAGGVLQAYEQY
>-|TRBV7-8
ASSRTSGGNTGELF
>-|TRBV11-2
ASSYLAGSYEQY
>-|TRBV27
ASSVNRLDRGRYEQY
>-|TRBV7-8
ASSLRDRSYEQY
>-|TRBV7-9
ASSFLAGTGYGYT
>-|TRBV29-1
SAGQGSGNTIY
>-|TRBV2
ASSVRGPEFNTGELF
>-|TRBV29-1
SVEIGGDTQY
>-|TRBV2
ATRYLTGELF
>-|TRBV5-1
ASSPGIAGANGELF
>-|TRBV4-1
ASSQIPGTSGRITDTQY